A single sample is the source of the 18 T cell receptor beta chains below, sequenced in a study of T-cell memory formation after mild COVID-19. Each CDR3 protein is one row after TCRdb ran MiXCR on the 5' RACE reads. There are 85,000 to 130,000 distinct CDR3 sequences in the sample; approximately 15% occur only once, and over 25% lies in the top ten. The sample comprised PBMCs or a T cell subset sorted from them (not recorded which). All receptors come from an adult woman who had mild COVID-19 (a few samples of this study predate the infection). Cell type and time point are not known.

This clonotype was seen only a few times. This chain uses TRBV24-1 with TRBJ2-3; 7 bases are a match to TRBD1. Germline-derived CDR1 and CDR2 are KGHDR and SFDVKD. Trimming removed 3 bases from V and 5 bases from J; junction bases left unmatched: 4. The CDR3 loop spans 14 amino acids. CDR3 coding DNA: TGTGCCACCAGTGATGCGACAGGGTTAGATACGCAGTATTTT. As protein: CATSDATGLDTQYF.

The chain couples TRBV4-1 to TRBJ1-2; D unresolved. V lost 0 bases, J lost 4 bases, and 9 bases lay in between. The CDR3 has 14 residues. Germline values: CDR1 MGHRA, CDR2 YSYEKL. The chain's CDR3 is CASSQEEGSYGYTF. CDR3 nucleotides: TGCGCCAGCAGCCAAGAAGAGGGTAGCTATGGCTACACCTTC.

The chain recombines TRBV5-1 with TRBJ2-5; tentatively, D is TRBD1 (6 bases). The V and J ends lost 3 bases and 10 bases respectively, with 19 bases between them. The CDR3 is made up of 14 amino acids. CDR1 is SGHRS and CDR2 is YFSETQ in the germline V gene. The CDR3 is CASSSGQPGSVQYF. CDR3 DNA sequence: TGCGCCAGCAGCTCGGGACAACCCGGCTCGGTCCAGTACTTC.

This clonotype was seen more than once but under ten times. In DNA form, the CDR3 reads TGTGCCAGCAGTGAATGGGTAGGCGGGATTTACTTC. Translating it yields CASSEWVGGIYF. V usage is TRBV2 and J usage is TRBJ2-7, with D tentatively TRBD2 (6 bases). The CDR3 length is 12 residues. V dropped 2 bases and J dropped 13 bases, with 15 bases sitting between them. Germline CDR1 and CDR2: SNHLY and FYNNEI.

This clonotype was found a few times. The chain recombines TRBV12-3 or TRBV12-4 with TRBJ1-2; D is undetermined. The CDR3 loop spans 14 amino acids. The V gene lost 4 bases and the J gene lost 4 bases, with 13 bases spanning the gap. The CDR3 nucleotides read TGTGCCAGCAGTTCCGCGACGGCCGGCTATGGCTACACCTTC. Encoded protein: CASSSATAGYGYTF.

The rearrangement joins TRBV14 to TRBJ2-7; D unclear. The CDR3 is 14 amino acids. V dropped 4 bases and J dropped 3 bases, with 13 bases sitting between them. Germline CDR1 is SGHDN and CDR2 is FVKESK. CDR3 in DNA: TGTGCCAGCAGCCCCCCCCGTCCCCACTACGAGCAGTACTTC. Translating gives CASSPPRPHYEQYF.

This clonotype was counted between two and nine times. The V gene is TRBV4-1, the J gene TRBJ1-6, with D possibly TRBD1 on 5 matching bases. The CDR3 covers 15 residues. Trimming took 4 bases from V and 13 from J, leaving 20 bases between them. The germline gives CDR1 MGHRA, CDR2 YSYEKL. The CDR3 bases are TGCGCCAGCAGCCGGGACGACCCCGGAATTCGGCCCCTCCACTTT. Protein: CASSRDDPGIRPLHF.

This clonotype was recorded many times. This chain uses TRBV5-1 with TRBJ2-7, with D perhaps matching TRBD2 (7 bases). The CDR3 contains 14 residues. The germline CDR1 and CDR2 sequences are SGHRS and YFSETQ. The V end was cut by 5 bases, the J end by 6 bases, with 18 bases between. CDR3 nucleotide sequence: TGCGCCAGCAGACCCCCCCAGGGGACTATCGAGCAGTACTTC. Translated: CASRPPQGTIEQYF.

The CDR3 coding sequence is TGTGCCAGCAGCTTAGCGCTCGGTAGCGGGGTAGTAGAAGATACGCAGTATTTT. Protein sequence: CASSLALGSGVVEDTQYF. The chain uses TRBV7-8 and TRBJ2-3, with 8 positions matching TRBD2. Looked up from germline, CDR1 is SGHVS and CDR2 is FQNEAQ. V lost 0 bases to trimming and J lost 5 bases; unmatched junction nucleotides: 13. The CDR3 runs to 18 residues.

This clonotype showed up just a few times. The chain is built from TRBV30 and TRBJ1-1; D not resolved. The V and J ends lost 0 bases and 3 bases respectively, with 11 bases between them. Germline loops: CDR1 GTSNPN, CDR2 SVGIG (reference sequence). The CDR3 covers 14 residues. The CDR3 nucleotides are TGTGCCTGGAGTGTAGGCCGGGTTGACACTGAAGCTTTCTTT. This gives the protein CAWSVGRVDTEAFF. Complete variable domain (other parts from reference TRBV30 and TRBJ1-1): SQTIHQWPATLVQPVGSPLSLECTVEGTSNPNLYWYRQAAGRGLQLLFYSVGIGQISSEVPQNLSASRPQDRQFILSSKKLLLSDSGFYLCAWSVGRVDTEAFFGQGTRLTVV.

This clonotype was picked up a small number of times. The junction shows a germline mismatch at one end, possibly a read error. The V call is TRBV25-1, the J call TRBJ2-1, with a possible D match to TRBD2 (5 bases). The CDR3 is 14 residues long. Germline CDR1 and CDR2: MGHDK and SYGVNS. The chain's CDR3 is CASSELKRMAPGCF. CDR3 DNA: TGTGCCAGCAGTGAACTCAAGCGGATGGCCCCCGGGTGCTTC.

This chain links TRBV7-9 with TRBJ2-1, with D perhaps TRBD2 (6 bases). With 4 bases removed from V and 4 bases from J, the gap between germline ends came to 14 bases. The CDR3 length is 15 residues. Germline CDR1 and CDR2: SEHNR and FQNEAQ (reference sequence). In DNA, the CDR3 is TGTGCCAGCAGCTCCACTAGCAGATTTTACAATGAGCAGTTCTTC. This encodes CASSSTSRFYNEQFF.

This clonotype was picked up a small number of times. The J gene is TRBJ1-2, the V gene TRBV2; 7 bases line up with TRBD1. Germline values: CDR1 SNHLY, CDR2 FYNNEI. The CDR3 length is 14 residues. The V segment lost 8 bases and the J segment 4 bases; nucleotides outside the gene matches: 10. The CDR3 bases are TGTGCCAGCCCTCTAAGGGGGCGCGGCTATGGCTACACCTTC. Its protein is CASPLRGRGYGYTF.

This chain uses TRBV24-1 with TRBJ2-1, with D unclear. CDR1 is KGHDR and CDR2 is SFDVKD in the germline V gene. The CDR3 length is 15 residues. Trimming removed 5 bases at V and 2 bases at J, with 12 bases between. CDR3 amino acids: CATSGVRSPYNEQFF. CDR3 bases: TGTGCCACCAGTGGGGTCAGGAGCCCCTACAATGAGCAGTTCTTC.

This clonotype appeared a few times. CDR3 bases: TGTGCCAGCAGCGTAGGTGGGGGGGACTACAATGAGCAGTTCTTC. This encodes CASSVGGGDYNEQFF. The chain has TRBV9 and TRBJ2-1, with 7 bases fitting TRBD2. Per the germline V gene, CDR1 is SGDLS and CDR2 is YYNGEE. V gave up 0 bases and J gave up 3 bases; unmatched junction bases: 3. CDR3 size: 15 residues. The full variable domain, completed using reference TRBV9 and TRBJ2-1, is DSGVTQTPKHLITATGQRVTLRCSPRSGDLSVYWYQQSLDQGLQFLIQYYNGEERAKGNILERFSAQQFPDLHSELNLSSLELGDSALYFCASSVGGGDYNEQFFGPGTRLTVL.

The sample holds a few counts of this clonotype. This chain links TRBV3-1 with TRBJ2-1; the D call may be TRBD1 or TRBD2 (5 bases each). Trimming took 0 bases from V and 5 from J, leaving 11 bases between them. The CDR3 loop spans 15 amino acids. Germline V gives CDR1 LGHDT, CDR2 YNNKEL (reference sequence). The CDR3 region is CASSQDAGRNNEQFF. DNA of the CDR3: TGTGCCAGCAGCCAAGATGCAGGGAGAAACAATGAGCAGTTCTTC.

This sequence joins TRBV2 and TRBJ2-7, with a weak D call TRBD1 (6 bases). The V gene lost 5 bases and the J gene lost 2 bases, with 19 bases spanning the gap. This CDR3 comprises 16 residues. Germline V lookup: CDR1 SNHLY, CDR2 FYNNEI. CDR3 amino acids: CASSKGRTGYPYEQYF. In DNA form, the CDR3 reads TGTGCCAGCAGTAAGGGACGAACAGGGTACCCCTACGAGCAGTACTTC.

The chain recombines TRBV9 with TRBJ2-5, with D possibly TRBD1 on 6 matching bases. Germline lookup yields CDR1 SGDLS and CDR2 YYNGEE. Between the trimmed V and J ends, which lost 0 bases and 5 bases, there was a span of 8 bases. The length of the CDR3 is 13 residues. Here the CDR3 DNA reads TGTGCCAGCAGCGTAGATCAGGGGGAGACCCAGTACTTC. The encoded protein is CASSVDQGETQYF.